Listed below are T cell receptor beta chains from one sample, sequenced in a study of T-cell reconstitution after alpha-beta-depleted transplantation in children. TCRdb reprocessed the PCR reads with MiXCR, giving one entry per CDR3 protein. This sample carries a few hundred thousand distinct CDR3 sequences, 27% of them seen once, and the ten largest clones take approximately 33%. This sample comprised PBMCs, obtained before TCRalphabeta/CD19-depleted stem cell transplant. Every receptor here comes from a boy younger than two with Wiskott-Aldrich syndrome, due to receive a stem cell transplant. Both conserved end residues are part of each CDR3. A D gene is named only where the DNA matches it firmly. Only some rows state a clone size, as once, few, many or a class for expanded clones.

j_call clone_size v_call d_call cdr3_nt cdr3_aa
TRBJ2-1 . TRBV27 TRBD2 TGTGCCAGCAGTTTTAGTGCGGGAGGGCCGAGGGAGCAGTTCTTC CASSFSAGGPREQFF
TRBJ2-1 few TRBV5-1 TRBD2 TGCGCCAGCAGCTTGGAACACGGGGGGTTCGATGAGCAGTTCTTC CASSLEHGGFDEQFF
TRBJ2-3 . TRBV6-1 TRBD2 TGTGCCAGCAGGGTTCGGCCAACGGGAGGAGGCACAGATACGCAGTATTTT CASRVRPTGGGTDTQYF
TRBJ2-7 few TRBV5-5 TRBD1 TGTGCCAGCAGCATAAGGACAGGGTACGGCTACGAGCAGTACTTC CASSIRTGYGYEQYF
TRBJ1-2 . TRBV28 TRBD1 TGTGCCAGCAGCCCGACAGGGTTCTTCTATGGCTACACCTTC CASSPTGFFYGYTF
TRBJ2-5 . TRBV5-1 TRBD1 TGCGCCAGCAGCTTGACAGGGGGCTATCAAGAGACCCAGTACTTC CASSLTGGYQETQYF
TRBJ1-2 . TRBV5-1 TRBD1 TGCGCCAGCAGCTTGGAACCGGGACAGGGGTTCGTCGGTGGCTACACCTTC CASSLEPGQGFVGGYTF
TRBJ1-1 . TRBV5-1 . TGCGCCAGCAGCAACATTGACGGGAACACTGAAGCTTTCTTT CASSNIDGNTEAFF
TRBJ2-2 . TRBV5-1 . TGCGCCAGCAGCTTCGAAGACAGAAACACCGGGGAGCTGTTTTTT CASSFEDRNTGELFF
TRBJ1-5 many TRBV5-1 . TGCGCCAGCAGCTTGCTGGGCGATAGCAATCAGCCCCAGCATTTT CASSLLGDSNQPQHF
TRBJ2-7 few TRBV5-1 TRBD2 TGCGCCAGCAGCTTGGGCCCAGCGGGAGGTTTCGAGCAGTACTTC CASSLGPAGGFEQYF
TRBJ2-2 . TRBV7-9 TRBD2 TGTGCCAGCAGCCCAGGGACTAGCGGGAGCCACACCGGGGAGCTGTTTTTT CASSPGTSGSHTGELFF
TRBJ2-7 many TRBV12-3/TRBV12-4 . TGTGCCAGCAGTTTAGAAGCCAGCTACGAGCAGTACTTC CASSLEASYEQYF
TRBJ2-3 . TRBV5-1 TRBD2 TGCGCCAGCAGCTTGCCGACTAGCGGGAGCACAGATACGCAGTATTTT CASSLPTSGSTDTQYF
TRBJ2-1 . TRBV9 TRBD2 TGTGCCAGCAGCCTGGGGGGACTAGCGGTCTACAATGAGCAGTTCTTC CASSLGGLAVYNEQFF
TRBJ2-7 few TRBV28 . TGTGCCAGCAGGCGAGGAGAAGGCTACGAGCAGTACTTC CASRRGEGYEQYF
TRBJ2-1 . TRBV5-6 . TGTGCCAGCAGCCATTCAAAGGATGGTGACTACAATGAGCAGTTCTTC CASSHSKDGDYNEQFF
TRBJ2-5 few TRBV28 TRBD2 TGTGCCAGCAGTCCATTTCCGGGACTAGCGGATTCGGGGGCCCAGTACTTC CASSPFPGLADSGAQYF
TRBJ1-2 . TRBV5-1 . TGCGCCAGCAGCTGGGGCCGGGTTTACACCTTC CASSWGRVYTF
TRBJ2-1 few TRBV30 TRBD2 TGTGCCTCATTAGCGGGAGGGGTCCGGTTCTTC CASLAGGVRFF
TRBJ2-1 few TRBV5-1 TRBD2 TGCGCCAGCGGACTAGCGGGAGGGCCCTCCTACAATGAGCAGTTCTTC CASGLAGGPSYNEQFF
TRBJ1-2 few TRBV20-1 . TGCAGTGCTAGAGAAAGCAGGCCGTATGGCTACACCTTC CSARESRPYGYTF
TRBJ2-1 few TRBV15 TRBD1 TGTGCCACCAGCATCGATACAGACAGGGTTCGGTTCTTC CATSIDTDRVRFF
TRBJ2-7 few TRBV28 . TGTGCCAGCAGTCTATTCCTTGGCAGGTCATCCTACGAGCAGTACTTC CASSLFLGRSSYEQYF
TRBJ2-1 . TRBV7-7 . TGTGCCAGCAGCTTCTCTAGCTGGAATGAGCAGTTCTTC CASSFSSWNEQFF
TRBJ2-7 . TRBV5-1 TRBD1 TGCGCCAGCAGCTTGACCGGAGCGTGGGACAGGGGCGGCGACGAGCAGTACTTC CASSLTGAWDRGGDEQYF
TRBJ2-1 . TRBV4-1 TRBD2 TGCGCCAGCAGCCAAGGGGGACTAGCGGGAGGAAATGAGCAGTTCTTC CASSQGGLAGGNEQFF
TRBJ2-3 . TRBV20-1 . TGCAGTGCTCGTCACCCAAGGACTAGCACAGATACGCAGTATTTT CSARHPRTSTDTQYF
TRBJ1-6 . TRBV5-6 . TGTGCCAGCAGCTCTTTGGACGGCTACTATAATTCACCCCTCCACTTT CASSSLDGYYNSPLHF
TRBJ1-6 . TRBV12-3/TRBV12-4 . TGTGCCAGCAGTTACGGAGGGAATGGGACACCCCTCCACTTT CASSYGGNGTPLHF